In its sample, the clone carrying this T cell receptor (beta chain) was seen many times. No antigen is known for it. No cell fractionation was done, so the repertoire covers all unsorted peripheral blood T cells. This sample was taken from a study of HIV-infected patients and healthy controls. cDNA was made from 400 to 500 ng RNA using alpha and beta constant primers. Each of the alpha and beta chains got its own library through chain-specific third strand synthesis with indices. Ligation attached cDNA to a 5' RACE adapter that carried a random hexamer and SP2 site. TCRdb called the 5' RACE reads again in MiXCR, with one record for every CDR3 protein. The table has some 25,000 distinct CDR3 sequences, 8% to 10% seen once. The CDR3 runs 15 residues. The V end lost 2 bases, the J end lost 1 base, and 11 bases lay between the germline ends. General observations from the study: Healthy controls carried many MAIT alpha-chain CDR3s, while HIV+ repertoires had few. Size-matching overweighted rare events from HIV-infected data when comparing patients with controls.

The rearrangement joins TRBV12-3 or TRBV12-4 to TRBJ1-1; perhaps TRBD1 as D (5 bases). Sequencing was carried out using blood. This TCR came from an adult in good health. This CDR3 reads CASSLNRLWNTEAFF. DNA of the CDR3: TGTGCCAGCAGTTTAAACAGGCTTTGGAACACTGAAGCTTTCTTT.